The 21 T cell receptor beta chains below were found in one sample sequenced in a study of shared clonotypes between healthy human individuals. The table came from immunoSEQ multiplex PCR; TCRdb's copy has only in-frame clones and leaves some out. The sample yields under 650,000 clones, about 96% seen once. Input material: naive CD4+ T cells sorted from blood. Sample subset: CD45RA+ positively selected. The source is a woman aged 25 to 39 in good health.

The J gene is TRBJ2-5, the V gene TRBV18; D call uncertain. The end of the DNA aligns better with TRBJ2-7, so the J call may be wrong. CDR1 KGHSH and CDR2 LQKENI come from the germline V gene. CDR3 length equals 14 residues. This chain's CDR3 is CASSPPNSTYEQYF. For the CDR3, the DNA is TGTGCCAGCTCACCACCGAACTCCACCTACGAGCAGTACTTC.

This rearrangement joins TRBV28 to TRBJ1-2; no clear D. The germline V gene has CDR1 MDHEN and CDR2 SYDVKM. Trimming removed 5 bases at V and 8 bases at J, with 12 bases between. This CDR3 is built from 12 residues. CDR3 nucleotides: TGTGCCAGCAGTGCGGGCGCCTGGGGCTACACCTTC. It translates to CASSAGAWGYTF.

This clone showed up just once. The CDR3 DNA reads TGTGCCAGCAGTTCGGGACAGCTCACCGGGGAGCTGTTTTTT. Its protein product is CASSSGQLTGELFF. This chain uses TRBV28 with TRBJ2-2, with 7 nucleotides matching TRBD1. Looked up from germline, CDR1 is MDHEN and CDR2 is SYDVKM. CDR3 length: 14 amino acids. Trimming at V came to 4 bases and at J to 4 bases, leaving 3 bases not matched to a gene.

The chain carries TRBV27 and TRBJ2-2; no reliable D call. The germline V and J ends were trimmed by 3 bases and 3 bases, with 8 bases remaining between them. Per germline, CDR1 MNHEY and CDR2 SMNVEV (reference sequence). The CDR3 is made up of 14 amino acids. The CDR3 nucleotides read TGTGCCAGCAGTTTCTGGAGAGACACCGGGGAGCTGTTTTTT. Amino acid sequence: CASSFWRDTGELFF.

V usage is TRBV11-3 and J usage is TRBJ2-7, with D possibly being TRBD1 or TRBD2 (5 bases each). Trimming left V 1 base short and J 4 bases short, with 17 bases between. Germline CDR1 and CDR2: SGHNT and YENEEA. The CDR3 spans 16 residues. The CDR3 sequence: CASSLVRGVPLYEQYF. CDR3 sequence (DNA): TGTGCCAGCAGCTTAGTTAGAGGGGTGCCCCTTTACGAGCAGTACTTC.

CDR3 sequence reads: CASSGWGSEDGYTF. In DNA, the CDR3 is TGTGCCAGCAGCGGTTGGGGGAGTGAGGATGGCTACACCTTC. The genes are TRBV5-6 and TRBJ1-2, with a weak D call TRBD1 (5 bases). Germline V lookup: CDR1 SGHDT, CDR2 YYEEEE. The V gene lost 4 bases and the J gene lost 6 bases, with 16 bases spanning the gap. This CDR3 is 14 amino acids long.

The chain recombines TRBV18 with TRBJ2-5; D may match TRBD1 or TRBD2 (5 bases each). The CDR3 length is 13 residues. Germline V lookup: CDR1 KGHSH, CDR2 LQKENI. Trimming pared 6 bases from V and 4 bases from J, leaving 12 bases between. CDR3 protein: CASSEGFPETQYF. Written as DNA, the CDR3 is TGTGCCAGCTCCGAGGGGTTTCCAGAGACCCAGTACTTC.

The J gene is TRBJ2-7, the V gene TRBV27, with D tentatively TRBD1 or TRBD2 (5 bases each). Germline-derived CDR1 and CDR2 are MNHEY and SMNVEV (reference sequence). The CDR3 runs to 14 residues. Trimming stripped 6 bases from V and 3 bases from J, with 15 bases between. The CDR3 protein is CASSRDGSLYEQYF. CDR3 DNA sequence: TGTGCCAGCAGCCGGGACGGATCTCTCTACGAGCAGTACTTC.

The gene calls are TRBV10-1 and TRBJ2-1, with 14 bases aligning to TRBD2. This CDR3 region has 16 residues. J gave up 10 bases and V 3 bases, and 8 bases lay outside the gene matches. CDR1 and CDR2 (germline): WNHNN, SYGVQD (reference sequence). The CDR3 nucleotides are TGCGCCAGCAGTGAAGGAGGACTAGCGGGAGGTGGGGAGCAGTTCTTC. It codes for CASSEGGLAGGGEQFF.

V and J are TRBV4-1 and TRBJ1-5; tentatively, D is TRBD1 (6 bases). This CDR3 comprises 15 residues. Germline V CDR1 and CDR2: MGHRA, YSYEKL. V was shortened by 4 bases and J by 5 bases, with 15 bases between the two germline ends. CDR3 in DNA: TGCGCCAGCAGCCCATATTATGGACAGCATCAGCCCCAGCATTTT. Translated, it gives CASSPYYGQHQPQHF.

This chain uses TRBV7-9 with TRBJ2-5, with unresolved D. V was cut by 5 bases and J by 6 bases, with 10 bases left in between. The germline gives CDR1 SEHNR, CDR2 FQNEAQ (reference sequence). The CDR3 is 12 residues long. CDR3 in amino acids: CASSPVGQTQYF. CDR3 coding DNA: TGTGCCAGCAGCCCGGTCGGGCAGACCCAGTACTTC.

The chain couples TRBV30 to TRBJ1-1; D is unresolved. The CDR3 is 11 amino acids. V lost 4 bases and J 11 bases, leaving 14 bases between the germline ends. Germline CDR1 and CDR2: GTSNPN and SVGIG (reference sequence). The CDR3 bases are TGTGCCTGGACCTCGACTGGTCGGGCTTTCTTT. This translates into CAWTSTGRAFF.

The chain has TRBV27 and TRBJ2-3; TRBD2 matches 8 bases. The germline V gene has CDR1 MNHEY and CDR2 SMNVEV (reference sequence). CDR3 length: 13 residues. With V trimmed by 4 bases and J by 12 bases, 9 bases remained unmatched. The CDR3 bases are TGTGCCAGCAGTTCCCGTCCGGGACTAGAACAGTATTTT. Its protein product is CASSSRPGLEQYF.

The chain uses TRBV5-4 and TRBJ2-5, with D unclear. There are 12 residues in the CDR3. The ends were cut back, 1 base at V and 1 base at J, with 2 bases in the middle. Germline V CDR1 and CDR2: SGHNT, YYREEE (reference sequence). CDR3 DNA sequence: TGTGCCAGCAGCTTGTCCCAAGAGACCCAGTACTTC. It specifies CASSLSQETQYF.

CDR3 sequence: CASSRRDTEAFF. CDR3 DNA: TGTGCCAGCAGCAGAAGGGACACTGAAGCTTTCTTT. This chain joins TRBV6-1 and TRBJ1-1; no definite D call. The CDR3 length is 12 residues. Germline assignment: CDR1 MNHNS and CDR2 SASEGT. V lost 6 bases, J lost 3 bases, and 8 bases lay in between.

This clone was picked up one time. The V and J genes are TRBV27 and TRBJ2-5; a weak D match, TRBD2 (5 bases). Trimming shortened V by 0 bases and J by 5 bases, and 10 bases separated the two germline ends. The CDR3 contains 14 residues. The V gene's germline CDR1 is MNHEY and CDR2 SMNVEV (reference sequence). The CDR3 nucleotides are TGTGCCAGCAGTTTATCGGTACGGAGGGAGACCCAGTACTTC. Amino acids: CASSLSVRRETQYF.

The chain is built from TRBV28 and TRBJ1-4, with TRBD1 matching over 8 bases. This CDR3 is 14 amino acids long. V was pared by 5 bases and J by 7 bases, with 6 bases of the junction left unmatched. Germline CDR1 and CDR2: MDHEN and SYDVKM. CDR3 in amino acids: CASSEGQAPEKLFF. CDR3 nucleotide sequence: TGTGCCAGCAGTGAGGGACAGGCTCCTGAAAAACTGTTTTTT.

This chain uses TRBV21-1 with TRBJ1-2. TRBV21-1 is classified as a pseudogene. The length of the CDR3 is 16 residues. CDR3 coding DNA: TGTGCCAGCAGCAAAGCTCTTCGGGTTCCTAACTATGGCTACACCTTC. Translated: CASSKALRVPNYGYTF.

V is TRBV11-3 and J is TRBJ2-7, with 9 nucleotides matching TRBD2. Germline CDR1 reads SGHNT; CDR2 reads YENEEA. After removal of 3 bases from V and 5 bases from J, the junction contained 8 bases not matched to a gene. CDR3 length: 15 residues. CDR3 loop: CASSFGREGRNEQYF. The CDR3 nucleotides are TGTGCCAGCAGCTTCGGGCGGGAGGGCCGAAACGAGCAGTACTTC.

CDR3 DNA sequence: TGCGCCAGCAGCCACGGAAGGGGGCTAGCTCCAGGCGAGACCCAGTACTTC. Residues: CASSHGRGLAPGETQYF. The chain joins TRBV4-1 to TRBJ2-5, with 7 bases lining up with TRBD1. Germline V gives CDR1 MGHRA, CDR2 YSYEKL. The CDR3 is made up of 17 amino acids. V trimming: 3 bases; J trimming: 5 bases; junction bases outside the gene matches: 15.

V gene TRBV5-1 combines with J gene TRBJ1-1; D is unclear. Between the trimmed V and J ends, which lost 2 bases and 1 base, there was a span of 3 bases. Germline V lookup: CDR1 SGHRS, CDR2 YFSETQ. The CDR3 spans 12 residues. The CDR3 region has the DNA TGCGCCAGCAGCTTTGCGAACACTGAAGCTTTCTTT. It codes for CASSFANTEAFF.